One sample yielded the 18 T cell receptor beta chains listed below, sequenced in a study of tumor-infiltrating lymphocytes in primary liver carcinoma. In addition to blood RNA drawn from unsorted whole blood, germline DNA was extracted. Researchers generated TCR beta cDNA from approximately 0.55 ug of total RNA, relying on a constant-region primer. Libraries covering TCR beta were generated through three nested multiplex PCR rounds (using a slightly modified ARM-PCR). Primers for the first two PCR rounds were TRBV1-TRBV30 forward primers and a C-beta reverse primer (roughly 9 cycles per round). TCRdb re-analysed the multiplex PCR reads in MiXCR, keeping a single row per CDR3 protein. The sample contains about 330,000 distinct CDR3 sequences, around three fifths of which appear only once. Input material: peripheral blood. The source is a man in his forties or fifties with primary liver carcinoma and hepatitis B virus infection.

This clonotype was recorded only once. The chain links TRBV19 to TRBJ2-7, with TRBD2 matching 13 bases. With V trimmed by 3 bases and J by 4 bases, 6 bases remained unmatched. The CDR3 covers 16 residues. Germline V lookup: CDR1 LNHDA, CDR2 SQIVND (reference sequence). This CDR3 is CASSIGGTSGTYEQYF. CDR3 DNA: TGTGCCAGTAGTATCGGAGGGACTAGCGGGACGTACGAGCAGTACTTC.

V and J are TRBV2 and TRBJ2-7; tentative D call: TRBD1 (6 bases). V was shortened by 5 bases and J by 5 bases, with 10 bases between the two germline ends. CDR3 length equals 12 residues. Germline CDR1 and CDR2: SNHLY and FYNNEI. The CDR3 nucleotides read TGTGCCAGCAGTAAAGACAGGAACGAGCAGTACTTC. It specifies CASSKDRNEQYF.

This chain uses TRBV5-4 with TRBJ2-5; 7 nucleotides line up with TRBD2. Trimming at V came to 2 bases and at J to 4 bases, leaving 8 bases not matched to a gene. CDR1 SGHNT and CDR2 YYREEE come from the germline V gene (reference sequence). The CDR3 spans 15 residues. The CDR3 loop is CASSFLTGGRETQYF. The CDR3 DNA follows: TGTGCCAGCAGCTTCTTAACGGGAGGCCGAGAGACCCAGTACTTC.

This clonotype appeared many times. The CDR3 here is CASSYRQGSLETQYF. The CDR3 region has the DNA TGTGCCAGCAGTTACCGGCAGGGGAGTCTAGAGACCCAGTACTTC. The rearrangement uses TRBV6-5 and TRBJ2-5; D is possibly TRBD1 (6 bases). CDR1 is MNHEY and CDR2 is SVGAGI in the germline V gene. The V end was cut by 2 bases, the J end by 4 bases, with 14 bases between. The CDR3 is 15 residues long.

V is TRBV11-2 and J is TRBJ2-1; TRBD2 is a possible D gene (6 bases). The CDR3 length is 19 residues. With 5 bases removed from V and 6 bases from J, the gap between germline ends came to 29 bases. CDR1 is SGHAT and CDR2 is FQNNGV in the germline V gene. CDR3 DNA: TGTGCCAGCAGCAACCATCCCGTAGTCTGGGACTCGAGATTCAATGAGCAGTTCTTC. Its translation is CASSNHPVVWDSRFNEQFF.

This clonotype has a count of ten or more. The rearrangement links TRBV6-2 or TRBV6-3 to TRBJ2-2; 10 bases agree with TRBD2. V lost 10 bases to trimming and J lost 0 bases; unmatched junction nucleotides: 11. This CDR3 contains 17 residues. CDR1 MNHEY and CDR2 SVGEGT come from the germline V gene. This chain's CDR3 is CATKGLAESPNTGELFF. DNA of the CDR3: TGTGCCACCAAAGGACTAGCGGAGTCCCCGAACACCGGGGAGCTGTTTTTT.

This clonotype came up a few times. One end of the junction is discordant with germline, which a read error may explain. V usage is TRBV6-2 or TRBV6-3 and J usage is TRBJ2-1, with TRBD2 as a possible D gene (5 bases). The germline V gene has CDR1 MNHEY and CDR2 SVGEGT. The length of the CDR3 is 14 residues. The CDR3 is CASSYEGVAFEQSF. Here the CDR3 DNA reads TGTGCCAGCAGTTATGAGGGAGTCGCTTTTGAGCAGTCCTTC.

V is TRBV28 and J is TRBJ1-1; 11 bases agree with TRBD1. The V and J ends lost 10 bases and 3 bases, in that order; junction bases with no gene match: 4. Germline values: CDR1 MDHEN, CDR2 SYDVKM. The CDR3 sequence is 13 residues long. The CDR3 DNA reads TGTGCCATACGGACAGGGGGCTACACTGAAGCTTTCTTT. It codes for CAIRTGGYTEAFF.

The chain couples TRBV6-2 or TRBV6-3 to TRBJ2-1; 9 positions match TRBD2. This CDR3 comprises 15 residues. The V gene end was trimmed by 2 bases and the J gene end by 7 bases; junction bases not matched to a gene: 6. CDR1 and CDR2 from the germline V gene are MNHEY and SVGEGT. CDR3 region: CASSYLREGRNEQFF. DNA of the CDR3: TGTGCCAGCAGTTACCTGCGGGAGGGAAGGAATGAGCAGTTCTTC.

This clonotype occurred a few times. V usage is TRBV4-1 and J usage is TRBJ2-1; D possibly corresponds to TRBD2 (7 bases). The V gene lost 1 base and the J gene lost 8 bases, with 33 bases spanning the gap. The CDR3 length is 21 residues. Germline V gene sequence: CDR1 MGHRA, CDR2 YSYEKL. CDR3 loop: CASSQGTRGQRFFTPTDEQFF. CDR3 DNA: TGCGCCAGCAGCCAAGGTACGCGGGGGCAAAGGTTTTTCACCCCCACGGATGAGCAGTTCTTC.

The V call is TRBV28, the J call TRBJ2-7; a weak D match, TRBD1 (6 bases). V was pared by 0 bases and J by 0 bases, with 12 bases between. The germline gives CDR1 MDHEN, CDR2 SYDVKM. The CDR3 contains 16 residues. The CDR3 sequence: CASSLWLDRPSYEQYF. CDR3 nucleotide sequence: TGTGCCAGCAGTTTATGGTTAGACAGGCCCTCCTACGAGCAGTACTTC.

In its sample, this clonotype was seen many times. The chain has TRBV4-1 and TRBJ1-5; TRBD1 matches 10 bases. Trimming removed 4 bases from V and 2 bases from J; junction bases left unmatched: 5. The CDR3 runs to 16 residues. Germline V CDR1 and CDR2: MGHRA, YSYEKL. DNA for the CDR3: TGCGCCAGCAGCCGCGCCGGGACAGGGGGCAATCAGCCCCAGCATTTT. The encoded protein is CASSRAGTGGNQPQHF.

This clonotype was observed a single time. This could be a read error, since a much larger clone is one nucleotide away. This chain connects TRBV6-1 to TRBJ2-1, with TRBD2 identical over 7 bases. V shed 7 bases, J shed 0 bases, and the junction held 6 bases outside the gene matches. Germline V gene data show CDR1 as MNHNS and CDR2 as SASEGT. The CDR3 consists of 15 residues. Written as DNA, the CDR3 is TGTGCCAGCAAGCTAGCGGAGTTCTCCTACAATGAGCAGTTCTTC. Amino acids: CASKLAEFSYNEQFF.

This clonotype was observed a handful of times. A much larger clone is a single base away; this may be a read error. The CDR3 nucleotides read TGTGTCAGCAACGGACAGGGAGGGCACTACAATGAGCAGTTCTTC. Residues: CVSNGQGGHYNEQFF. The rearrangement joins TRBV12-3 or TRBV12-4 to TRBJ2-1, with D possibly being TRBD1 (8 bases). The CDR3 consists of 15 residues.

Concerning this clonotype: Possible read error: a much larger clone is one base away. It is likely a read error, because the conserved phenylalanine at the end of the CDR3 is missing. This sequence joins TRBV6-2 or TRBV6-3 and TRBJ2-3; D not certain. There are 13 residues in the CDR3. CDR1 is MNHEY, CDR2 SVGEGT, per germline. With 6 bases removed from V and 0 bases from J, the gap between germline ends came to 7 bases. CDR3 protein: CASSIWSTDTQYS. CDR3 in DNA: TGTGCCAGCAGCATTTGGAGCACAGATACGCAGTATTCT.

The chain carries TRBV11-2 and TRBJ2-7, with D hard to call. The germline V gene has CDR1 SGHAT and CDR2 FQNNGV. V shed 6 bases and J shed 7 bases, with 13 bases lying between them. The CDR3 length is 12 residues. The CDR3 reads CASSKLGVEQYF. CDR3 sequence (DNA): TGTGCCAGCAGTAAGTTAGGCGTGGAGCAGTACTTC.

The chain links TRBV10-2 to TRBJ1-2, with no clear D. This CDR3 comprises 13 residues. Looked up from germline, CDR1 is WSHSY and CDR2 is SAAADI. Trimming stripped 5 bases from V and 2 bases from J, with 9 bases between. CDR3 nucleotides: TGCGCCAGCAGTTTCCTAAAGAACTATGGCTACACCTTC. Its protein product is CASSFLKNYGYTF.

The table lists this clonotype with many counts. This chain uses TRBV11-2 with TRBJ2-7; D is possibly TRBD2 (5 bases). The germline V gene has CDR1 SGHAT and CDR2 FQNNGV. Trimming took off 1 base at V and 6 bases at J, with 13 bases between the two ends. This CDR3 comprises 14 residues. Here the CDR3 reads CASSLVRGNGEQYF. The CDR3 DNA reads as TGTGCCAGCAGCTTAGTACGAGGGAACGGCGAGCAGTACTTC.